This T cell receptor beta chain was observed in a study of blood T cell repertoires in COVID-19. Participants had their cohort set by participant-reported clinical history. Cohort 3 recovered donors had two negative PCRs, clearance, or symptom resolution. Per the original methods: Reference gene primer amplification yielded estimated nucleated cell counts. Measured with immunoSEQ multiplex PCR; TCRdb has only the in-frame clones, and not every one. V and J calls and clone size are those listed in that table; D and trimming were worked out from the DNA. The data contain approximately 400,000 clones, roughly four fifths of them singletons. The CDR3 is 15 amino acids. The V gene's germline CDR1 is MDHEN and CDR2 SYDVKM. J lost 5 bases, V lost 6 bases, and 8 bases had no gene match.

Sequenced sample: PBMCs or T cells enriched from blood (not recorded which). The clonotype originates from a woman in her forties or fifties who had recovered from COVID-19. V gene TRBV28 combines with J gene TRBJ1-5; 9 bases are shared with TRBD1. CDR3 bases: TGTGCCAGCAGGACCCGGGACAGGGTATATCAGCCCCAGCATTTT. Translated, it gives CASRTRDRVYQPQHF.